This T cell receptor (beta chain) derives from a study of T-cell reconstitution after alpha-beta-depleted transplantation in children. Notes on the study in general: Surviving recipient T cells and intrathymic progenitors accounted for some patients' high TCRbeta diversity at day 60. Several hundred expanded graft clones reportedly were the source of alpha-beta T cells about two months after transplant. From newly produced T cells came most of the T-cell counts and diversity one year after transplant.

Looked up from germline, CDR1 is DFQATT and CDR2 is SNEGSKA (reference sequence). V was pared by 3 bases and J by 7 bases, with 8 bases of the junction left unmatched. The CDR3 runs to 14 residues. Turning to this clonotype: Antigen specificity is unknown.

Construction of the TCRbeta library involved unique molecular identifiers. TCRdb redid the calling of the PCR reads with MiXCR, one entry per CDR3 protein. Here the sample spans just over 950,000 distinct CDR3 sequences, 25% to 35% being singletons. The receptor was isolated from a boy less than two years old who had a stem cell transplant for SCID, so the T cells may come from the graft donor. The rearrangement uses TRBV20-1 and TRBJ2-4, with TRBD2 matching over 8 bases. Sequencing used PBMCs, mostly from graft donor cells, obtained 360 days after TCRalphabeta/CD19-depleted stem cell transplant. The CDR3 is CSASPGGGWNIQYF. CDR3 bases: TGCAGTGCTAGTCCGGGGGGGGGCTGGAACATTCAGTACTTC.